This entry lists 8 T cell receptor beta chains sequenced from one sample in a study of cytomegalovirus exposure and HLA in healthy donors. Data came from immunoSEQ multiplex PCR; TCRdb stores just in-frame clones and leaves some out. The table lists over 250,000 clones, 70% to 90% of them singletons. The source material was PBMCs. The receptors stem from a woman aged 18-35 years in good health and CMV-seronegative.

The chain links TRBV28 to TRBJ2-7; the match to TRBD1 covers 11 bases. Trimming took 7 bases from V and 3 from J; bases not matched to a gene: 8. Germline values: CDR1 MDHEN, CDR2 SYDVKM. This CDR3 has 15 amino acids. The CDR3 reads CASTNGGQGVYEQYF. CDR3 DNA: TGTGCCAGCACCAATGGGGGACAGGGGGTCTACGAGCAGTACTTC.

The V and J genes are TRBV18 and TRBJ1-2; 9 nucleotides align to TRBD1. The CDR3 has 18 residues. Germline V lookup: CDR1 KGHSH, CDR2 LQKENI. J gave up 0 bases and V 3 bases, and 11 bases lay outside the gene matches. The CDR3 region is CASSPNTGGSFANYGYTF. The CDR3 nucleotides read TGTGCCAGCTCACCCAATACAGGGGGCTCCTTCGCTAACTATGGCTACACCTTC.

The chain employs TRBV30 and TRBJ1-5; TRBD1 matches at 7 bases. The CDR3 is 14 amino acids. V shed 1 base, J shed 5 bases, and the junction held 5 bases outside the gene matches. Germline V gene data show CDR1 as GTSNPN and CDR2 as SVGIG (reference sequence). This CDR3 is CAWSARTGDQPQHF. The CDR3 coding sequence is TGTGCCTGGAGTGCACGGACAGGAGATCAGCCCCAGCATTTT.

The rearrangement uses TRBV2 and TRBJ2-1; the D gene is possibly TRBD2 (6 bases). The V end lost 8 bases, the J end lost 7 bases, and 21 bases lay between the germline ends. Germline V lookup: CDR1 SNHLY, CDR2 FYNNEI. The CDR3 extends over 15 amino acids. For the CDR3, the DNA is TGTGCCAGCGCGCCATCGGAGGGCCGAGGAAATGAGCAGTTCTTC. Its translation: CASAPSEGRGNEQFF. Supplemented by reference TRBV2 and TRBJ2-1, the full variable domain reads EPEVTQTPSHQVTQMGQEVILRCVPISNHLYFYWYRQILGQKVEFLVSFYNNEISEKSEIFDDQFSVERPDGSNFTLKIRSTKLEDSAMYFCASAPSEGRGNEQFFGPGTRLTVL.

This clone appeared a single time. The chain uses TRBV6-6 and TRBJ1-3; unclear D gene. V was shortened by 0 bases and J by 4 bases, with 7 bases between the two germline ends. The CDR3 length is 14 residues. Germline V lookup: CDR1 MNHNY, CDR2 SVGAGI (reference sequence). The CDR3 is CASSYSRAGNTIYF. The CDR3 DNA reads TGTGCCAGCAGTTACTCGAGGGCGGGAAACACCATATATTTT.

The rearrangement joins TRBV6-5 to TRBJ1-2; TRBD1 might be the D (5 bases). This CDR3 comprises 13 residues. Trimming shortened V by 2 bases and J by 8 bases, and 12 bases separated the two germline ends. Germline values: CDR1 MNHEY, CDR2 SVGAGI. The CDR3 sequence is CASSYGKGLGYTF. CDR3 coding DNA: TGTGCCAGCAGTTACGGGAAGGGGCTGGGCTACACCTTC.

This chain connects TRBV6-1 to TRBJ2-3; D is ambiguous. The CDR3 is 12 residues long. V shed 2 bases and J shed 4 bases, with 4 bases lying between them. Germline V lookup: CDR1 MNHNS, CDR2 SASEGT. The CDR3 sequence is CASSESADTQYF. Here the CDR3 DNA reads TGTGCCAGCAGTGAATCCGCAGATACGCAGTATTTT.

Worth noting for this clone: A read error may account for a junction end that differs from germline. V is TRBV7-7 and J is TRBJ2-1; tentatively, D is TRBD2 (6 bases). The germline CDR1 and CDR2 sequences are SSHAT and FNYEAQ (reference sequence). This CDR3 has 17 residues. The CDR3 DNA is TGTGCTAGCAGCTTAGAAGGAGGGCTTCACTCCTACAATGAGCAGTTCTTC. Translation: CASSLEGGLHSYNEQFF.